These 32 T cell receptor beta chains originate from one sample sequenced in a study of radiotherapy plus CTLA-4 blockade in lung cancer listed by TCRdb under 2018. Receptor libraries were prepared by the immunoSEQ multiplex PCR assay. TCRdb holds this immuneACCESS table with in-frame rearrangements only. Some clones are missing; in checked studies, unresolved V genes explain under half, and the rest has no known cause. This sample has about 51,000 clones in its table, and 70% to 80% of those were observed once. Over 6.5% of the sample is taken by the ten largest. This specimen consisted of peripheral blood, obtained from a patient treated with radiotherapy plus ipilimumab. The source is a human donor with non-small cell lung cancer who had a complete response to radiotherapy plus ipilimumab.

The CDR3 spells CASSRGLAGVTDTQYF. The CDR3 nucleotides read TGTGCCAGCAGCCGGGGACTAGCGGGAGTGACAGATACGCAGTATTTT. The V call is TRBV6-7, the J call TRBJ2-3; 14 positions agree with TRBD2. TRBV6-7 is recorded as an ORF, its role being uncertain. The CDR3 is 16 amino acids. J was trimmed by 3 bases and V by 6 bases; bases with no gene match: 5.

The J gene is TRBJ1-4, the V gene TRBV7-9, with 10 positions matching TRBD1. This CDR3 region has 14 residues. V lost 1 base, J lost 7 bases, and 0 bases stayed unmatched. Germline CDR1 reads SEHNR; CDR2 reads FQNEAQ (reference sequence). The CDR3 DNA follows: TGTGCCAGCAGCTTAGGGACAGGGGGTGAAAAACTGTTTTTT. Translation gives CASSLGTGGEKLFF.

The CDR3 DNA sequence: TGTGCCAGCGTCCCAGACCGGGACAGGGTCGAAGCTTTCTTT. This sequence encodes CASVPDRDRVEAFF. The V call is TRBV5-5, the J call TRBJ1-1, with TRBD1 identical over 9 bases. Unmatched junction bases numbered 12, after V lost 7 bases and J lost 8 bases. Looked up from germline, CDR1 is SGHKS and CDR2 is YYEKEE (reference sequence). The length of the CDR3 is 14 residues.

V gene TRBV5-1 combines with J gene TRBJ1-4; 7 nucleotides agree with TRBD1. Losses at the gene ends were 3 bases for V and 6 bases for J; bases not matched to a gene: 5. The CDR3 has 14 residues. In germline, CDR1 is SGHRS, CDR2 YFSETQ. The CDR3, as DNA: TGCGCCAGCAGCTACGACAGGGCTCATGAAAAACTGTTTTTT. Its protein is CASSYDRAHEKLFF. Filled out from reference TRBV5-1 and TRBJ1-4, the complete variable domain reads KAGVTQTPRYLIKTRGQQVTLSCSPISGHRSVSWYQQTPGQGLQFLFEYFSETQRNKGNFPGRFSGRQFSNSRSEMNVSTLELGDSALYLCASSYDRAHEKLFFGSGTQLSVL.

The chain links TRBV7-2 to TRBJ1-6; possibly TRBD1 for D (6 bases). The CDR3 is 16 residues long. Trimming left V 5 bases short and J 0 bases short, with 11 bases between. CDR1 and CDR2 (germline): SGHTA, FQGNSA. Here the CDR3 reads CASSAGARSYNSPLHF. In DNA, the CDR3 is TGTGCCAGCAGCGCAGGGGCTCGCTCCTATAATTCACCCCTCCACTTT.

CDR3 protein: CASSLWWDYRAQETQYF. CDR3 sequence (DNA): TGTGCCAGCAGCTTATGGTGGGACTACCGAGCACAAGAGACCCAGTACTTC. This chain connects TRBV7-9 to TRBJ2-5; 7 bases are shared with TRBD2. Losses at the gene ends were 2 bases for V and 2 bases for J; bases not matched to a gene: 11. CDR3 size: 17 residues. CDR1 SEHNR and CDR2 FQNEAQ come from the germline V gene (reference sequence).

Here the CDR3 reads CASSLEWSETQYF. In DNA form, the CDR3 reads TGTGCCAGCAGCTTGGAATGGAGTGAGACCCAGTACTTC. The rearrangement joins TRBV5-5 to TRBJ2-5; no firm D call. The CDR3 sequence is 13 residues long. In germline, CDR1 is SGHKS, CDR2 YYEKEE (reference sequence). V was pared by 0 bases and J by 5 bases, with 8 bases between.

V and J are TRBV9 and TRBJ1-2; TRBD1 agrees at 12 bases. The length of the CDR3 is 16 residues. Germline V lookup: CDR1 SGDLS, CDR2 YYNGEE. V gave up 0 bases and J gave up 4 bases; unmatched junction bases: 4. This CDR3 reads CASSVDRDRGLYGYTF. CDR3 nucleotide sequence: TGTGCCAGCAGCGTAGACCGGGACAGGGGGCTCTATGGCTACACCTTC.

This clone was seen only a few times. The rearrangement links TRBV11-3 to TRBJ2-2; 10 nucleotides match TRBD2. Germline assignment: CDR1 SGHNT and CDR2 YENEEA. After removal of 5 bases from V and 4 bases from J, the junction contained 7 bases not matched to a gene. This CDR3 comprises 16 residues. The CDR3 DNA reads TGTGCCAGCAGCGCTGCAGCGGGAGGGCCCACCGGGGAGCTGTTTTTT. Translated: CASSAAAGGPTGELFF.

The genes are TRBV7-9 and TRBJ1-2; D not resolved. The CDR3 has 13 residues. Germline assignment: CDR1 SEHNR and CDR2 FQNEAQ (reference sequence). Between the trimmed V and J ends, which lost 5 bases and 4 bases, there was a span of 11 bases. Written as DNA, the CDR3 is TGTGCCAGCAGCCCTTTTGACATCTATGGCTACACCTTC. Residues: CASSPFDIYGYTF.

The CDR3, as DNA: TGTGCCAGCAGCGACCCATTAATGGGCCACTATGGCTACACCTTC. Protein product: CASSDPLMGHYGYTF. This sequence joins TRBV7-9 and TRBJ1-2, with D unclear. V lost 5 bases, J lost 3 bases, and 16 bases lay in between. The CDR3 consists of 15 residues. Germline lookup yields CDR1 SEHNR and CDR2 FQNEAQ (reference sequence).

The rearrangement uses TRBV5-1 and TRBJ2-6; a possible D gene is TRBD2 (5 bases). V lost 4 bases to trimming and J lost 2 bases, with 25 bases between them. This CDR3 region has 20 residues. Germline V gene sequence: CDR1 SGHRS, CDR2 YFSETQ. For the CDR3, the DNA is TGCGCCAGCAGCGGAGGTCAATTATCCAGCCAACTCACTGGGGCCAACGTCCTGACTTTC. Amino acid sequence: CASSGGQLSSQLTGANVLTF.

The J gene is TRBJ1-6, the V gene TRBV7-2, with TRBD1 matching 8 bases. The V and J ends lost 6 bases and 9 bases, in that order; junction bases with no gene match: 10. The CDR3 runs to 15 residues. Germline lookup yields CDR1 SGHTA and CDR2 FQGNSA. The CDR3 sequence is CASRPPGTGVSPLHF. DNA of the CDR3: TGTGCCAGCAGACCACCCGGGACAGGAGTTTCACCCCTCCACTTT.

This chain uses TRBV2 with TRBJ2-5, with D possibly TRBD1 on 6 matching bases. V was clipped by 7 bases and J by 5 bases, with 23 bases between them. The CDR3 extends over 16 amino acids. CDR1 and CDR2 (germline): SNHLY, FYNNEI. CDR3 in DNA: TGTGCCAGCAAAGCCTACAGGGATCAAGGGGTCGAGACCCAGTACTTC. This encodes CASKAYRDQGVETQYF.

The V gene is TRBV19, the J gene TRBJ1-1, with TRBD1 matching 7 bases. The trim removed 5 bases at V and 0 bases at J, leaving 9 bases unmatched. The CDR3 loop spans 16 amino acids. CDR1 LNHDA and CDR2 SQIVND come from the germline V gene (reference sequence). The DNA for the CDR3 is TGTGCCAGTAGTCCTCAGGGGGGATTCATGAACACTGAAGCTTTCTTT. This translates into CASSPQGGFMNTEAFF. Looking up the rest from reference TRBV19 and TRBJ1-1 gives the full variable domain: DGGITQSPKYLFRKEGQNVTLSCEQNLNHDAMYWYRQDPGQGLRLIYYSQIVNDFQKGDIAEGYSVSREKKESFPLTVTSAQKNPTAFYLCASSPQGGFMNTEAFFGQGTRLTVV.

The gene calls are TRBV14 and TRBJ2-7; D possibly corresponds to TRBD1 (6 bases). The germline gives CDR1 SGHDN, CDR2 FVKESK. Trimming removed 4 bases from V and 3 bases from J, with 10 bases in between. The CDR3 extends over 13 amino acids. CDR3: CASSLYRDYEQYV. The CDR3 bases are TGTGCCAGCAGCCTCTACAGGGACTACGAGCAGTACGTC.

The chain has TRBV15 and TRBJ2-1; D may be TRBD2 (6 bases). Germline lookup yields CDR1 LNHNV and CDR2 YYDKDF (reference sequence). The CDR3 spans 17 residues. V lost 1 base and J lost 3, with 16 bases in between. The CDR3 protein is CATSRVRLGSGYNEQFF. Written as DNA, the CDR3 is TGTGCCACCAGCAGAGTCCGATTGGGTAGCGGCTACAATGAGCAGTTCTTC.

This clone was seen only once. An end of the junction does not agree with germline; a read error may underlie this. The CDR3 bases are TGTGCTAGTGGTTTAACAGGGTCTAACGAAAAACTGTTTTTT. It translates to CASGLTGSNEKLFF. The chain has TRBV12-5 and TRBJ1-4; a possible D gene is TRBD1 (6 bases). Germline V gene sequence: CDR1 LGHNT, CDR2 FRNRAP. The CDR3 is 14 residues long.

With respect to this clone: Within the sample, other DNA sequences also encode this same CDR3. The gene calls are TRBV5-6 and TRBJ1-2; D is possibly TRBD1 (6 bases). This CDR3 has 15 residues. V was shortened by 1 base and J by 2 bases, with 12 bases between the two germline ends. The V gene's germline CDR1 is SGHDT and CDR2 YYEEEE. CDR3 DNA sequence: TGTGCCAGCAGCTTGAGAAGGGGGTTAAACTATGGCTACACCTTC. Translated, it gives CASSLRRGLNYGYTF. Full variable domain (rest looked up from reference TRBV5-6 and TRBJ1-2): DAGVTQSPTHLIKTRGQQVTLRCSPKSGHDTVSWYQQALGQGPQFIFQYYEEEERQRGNFPDRFSGHQFPNYSSELNVNALLLGDSALYLCASSLRRGLNYGYTFGSGTRLTVV.

The chain links TRBV6-5 to TRBJ1-2; D is possibly TRBD1 (5 bases). This CDR3 is 15 amino acids long. CDR1 and CDR2 (germline): MNHEY, SVGAGI. The V end lost 0 bases, the J end lost 4 bases, and 12 bases lay between the germline ends. CDR3 protein: CASSYSWGASYGYTF. CDR3 in DNA: TGTGCCAGCAGTTACTCGTGGGGCGCGAGCTATGGCTACACCTTC.

The gene calls are TRBV2 and TRBJ1-1; D may be TRBD1 (5 bases). Trimming took 2 bases from V and 2 from J, leaving 9 bases between them. This CDR3 has 14 residues. The germline V gene has CDR1 SNHLY and CDR2 FYNNEI. CDR3 bases: TGTGCCAGCAGTGAACAGGGCCGTAACACTGAAGCTTTCTTT. Its protein is CASSEQGRNTEAFF.

The rearrangement uses TRBV13 and TRBJ2-3; 13 bases align to TRBD2. After removal of 6 bases from V and 2 bases from J, the junction contained 5 bases not matched to a gene. CDR1 and CDR2 from the germline V gene are PRHDT and FYEKMQ (reference sequence). The CDR3 runs 16 residues. CDR3 sequence: CASSKGTSGTTDTQYF. In DNA form, the CDR3 reads TGTGCCAGCAGTAAAGGGACTAGCGGGACCACAGATACGCAGTATTTT. Together with reference TRBV13 and TRBJ2-3, the CDR3 gives the full variable domain: AAGVIQSPRHLIKEKRETATLKCYPIPRHDTVYWYQQGPGQDPQFLISFYEKMQSDKGSIPDRFSAQQFSDYHSELNMSSLELGDSALYFCASSKGTSGTTDTQYFGPGTRLTVL.

The chain links TRBV19 to TRBJ1-2, with no clear D. Germline V lookup: CDR1 LNHDA, CDR2 SQIVND (reference sequence). This CDR3 comprises 15 residues. V lost 3 bases to trimming and J lost 2 bases, with 13 bases between them. The CDR3 DNA reads TGTGCCAGTAGTATGGGAGACAACTCGAACTATGGCTACACCTTC. Translated, it gives CASSMGDNSNYGYTF.

The chain combines TRBV6-6 with TRBJ2-3; the match to TRBD2 covers 9 bases. The CDR3 length is 14 residues. J gave up 4 bases and V 5 bases, and 4 bases lay outside the gene matches. Germline V gene lookup returns CDR1 MNHNY and CDR2 SVGAGI (reference sequence). The CDR3 reads CASSDGLAPDTQYF. CDR3 bases: TGTGCCAGCAGTGATGGACTAGCGCCAGATACGCAGTATTTT.

The rearrangement links TRBV19 to TRBJ1-2; 10 nucleotides agree with TRBD1. With 5 bases clipped from V and 4 bases from J, the junction kept 7 bases outside the gene matches. This CDR3 is built from 15 residues. CDR1 and CDR2 from the germline V gene are LNHDA and SQIVND (reference sequence). The CDR3 DNA reads as TGTGCCAGTAGTCCCCCCGGGACAGGGGCCTATGGCTACACCTTC. Translation: CASSPPGTGAYGYTF.

The gene calls are TRBV2 and TRBJ2-4, with D perhaps TRBD1 (5 bases). V was cut by 1 base and J by 0 bases, with 10 bases left in between. The length of the CDR3 is 16 residues. In germline, CDR1 is SNHLY, CDR2 FYNNEI. CDR3 bases: TGTGCCAGCAGTGAAGACGACAGATCAGCCAAAAACATTCAGTACTTC. It encodes CASSEDDRSAKNIQYF.

The rearrangement joins TRBV11-2 to TRBJ1-5, with a weak D call TRBD1 (6 bases). CDR3 length: 15 residues. With 4 bases removed from V and 7 bases from J, the gap between germline ends came to 17 bases. CDR1 is SGHAT and CDR2 is FQNNGV in the germline V gene. The CDR3 spells CASSSSTGINQPQHF. CDR3 DNA sequence: TGTGCCAGCAGCTCCTCGACAGGTATTAACCAGCCCCAGCATTTT. The full variable domain, in which reference TRBV11-2 and TRBJ1-5 provide the parts outside the CDR3, is EAGVAQSPRYKIIEKRQSVAFWCNPISGHATLYWYQQILGQGPKLLIQFQNNGVVDDSQLPKDRFSAERLKGVDSTLKIQPAKLEDSAVYLCASSSSTGINQPQHFGDGTRLSIL.

J is TRBJ2-5 and V is TRBV6-5; the match to TRBD1 covers 9 bases. There are 15 residues in the CDR3. Germline V gene lookup returns CDR1 MNHEY and CDR2 SVGAGI. The trim removed 6 bases at V and 2 bases at J, leaving 7 bases unmatched. CDR3: CASSVIGQGQETQYF. The CDR3, as DNA: TGTGCCAGCAGCGTTATTGGACAGGGGCAAGAGACCCAGTACTTC.

This rearrangement joins TRBV21-1 to TRBJ2-7; TRBD2, as called in the table, went unchecked against the DNA. TRBV21-1 is designated a pseudogene. The CDR3 has 15 amino acids. The CDR3 loop reads CASSNNGRVSYEQYV. The CDR3, as DNA: TGTGCCAGCAGCAATAACGGGAGGGTGTCCTACGAGCAGTACGTC.

The chain links TRBV6-5 to TRBJ2-5; no clear D gene. CDR3 length equals 14 residues. V was trimmed by 3 bases and J by 4 bases, leaving 12 bases between them. Germline values: CDR1 MNHEY, CDR2 SVGAGI. CDR3 region: CASSYGPRGETQYF. In nucleotides, the CDR3 is TGTGCCAGCAGTTATGGTCCCAGAGGAGAGACCCAGTACTTC.

This rearrangement joins TRBV30 to TRBJ2-7, with 11 bases lining up with TRBD2. Unmatched junction bases numbered 0, after V lost 2 bases and J lost 0 bases. This CDR3 is built from 14 residues. CDR1 and CDR2 from the germline V gene are GTSNPN and SVGIG (reference sequence). CDR3 loop: CAWSLAGGSYEQYF. CDR3 sequence (DNA): TGTGCCTGGAGTCTAGCGGGAGGCTCCTACGAGCAGTACTTC. Full variable domain (outside the CDR3, taken from reference TRBV30 and TRBJ2-7): SQTIHQWPATLVQPVGSPLSLECTVEGTSNPNLYWYRQAAGRGLQLLFYSVGIGQISSEVPQNLSASRPQDRQFILSSKKLLLSDSGFYLCAWSLAGGSYEQYFGPGTRLTVT.

The chain links TRBV10-3 to TRBJ1-1, with TRBD1 matching 7 bases. The length of the CDR3 is 13 residues. From germline, CDR1 is ENHRY and CDR2 SYGVKD. V was clipped by 4 bases and J by 6 bases; unmatched bases: 5. CDR3 coding DNA: TGTGCCATCAGTGCGACCGGACAGGCTGAAGCTTTCTTT. Protein: CAISATGQAEAFF.